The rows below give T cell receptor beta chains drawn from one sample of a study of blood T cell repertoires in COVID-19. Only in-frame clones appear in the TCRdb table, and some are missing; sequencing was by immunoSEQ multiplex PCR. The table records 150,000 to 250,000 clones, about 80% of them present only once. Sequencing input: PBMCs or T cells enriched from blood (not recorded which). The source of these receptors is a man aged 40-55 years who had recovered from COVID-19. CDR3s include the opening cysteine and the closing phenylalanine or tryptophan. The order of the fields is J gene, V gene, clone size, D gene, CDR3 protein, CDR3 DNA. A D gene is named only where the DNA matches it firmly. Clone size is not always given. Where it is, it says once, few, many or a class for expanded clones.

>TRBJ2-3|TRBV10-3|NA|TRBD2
CAIRVAGGMDTQYF
TGTGCCATCAGGGTAGCGGGGGGTATGGATACGCAGTATTTT
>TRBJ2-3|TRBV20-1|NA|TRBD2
CSASGARLAGGLHQHF
TGCAGTGCTAGTGGGGCCAGACTAGCGGGGGGCCTCCACCAACATTTT
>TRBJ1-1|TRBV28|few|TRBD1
CASSLGQGFRTEAFF
TGTGCCAGCAGTTTGGGACAGGGTTTTAGGACTGAAGCTTTCTTT
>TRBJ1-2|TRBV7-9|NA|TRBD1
CASSPITGGSRANYGYTF
TGTGCCAGCAGCCCAATCACAGGGGGCAGCCGAGCTAACTATGGCTACACCTTC
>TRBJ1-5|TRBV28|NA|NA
CASSLLTEQPQHF
TGTGCCAGCAGTTTATTGACTGAACAGCCCCAGCATTTT
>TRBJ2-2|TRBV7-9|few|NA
CASPLNRVDTGELFF
TGTGCCAGCCCCCTCAACAGGGTCGACACCGGGGAGCTGTTTTTT
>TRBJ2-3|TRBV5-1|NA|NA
CASSPFTDTQYF
TGCGCCAGCAGCCCCTTCACAGATACGCAGTATTTT
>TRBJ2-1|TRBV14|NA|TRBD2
CASSHLPGGYNEQFF
TGTGCCAGCAGCCACCTGCCGGGGGGCTACAATGAGCAGTTCTTC
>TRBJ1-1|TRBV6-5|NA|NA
CASTARRATEAFF
TGTGCCAGCACTGCGAGGAGGGCCACTGAAGCTTTCTTT
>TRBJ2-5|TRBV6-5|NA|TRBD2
CASSYGFVAGKETQYF
TGTGCCAGCAGTTACGGTTTTGTAGCGGGCAAAGAGACCCAGTACTTC
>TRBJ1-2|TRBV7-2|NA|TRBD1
CASSPGQGLDYGYTF
TGTGCCAGCAGCCCCGGACAGGGGCTCGACTATGGCTACACCTTC
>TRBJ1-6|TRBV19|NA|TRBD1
CASSSTGTENSPLHF
TGTGCCAGTAGTAGTACCGGGACAGAAAATTCACCCCTCCACTTT
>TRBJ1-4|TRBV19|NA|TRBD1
CATSPGTGLGEKLFF
TGTGCCACTTCCCCCGGGACAGGGCTAGGAGAAAAACTGTTTTTT
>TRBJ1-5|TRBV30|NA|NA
CAWSIGAQPQHF
TGTGCCTGGTCTATAGGGGCGCAGCCCCAGCATTTT
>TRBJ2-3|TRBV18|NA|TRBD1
CASFTEADRDRDTQYF
TGTGCCAGCTTCACCGAGGCGGACAGGGACCGAGATACGCAGTATTTT
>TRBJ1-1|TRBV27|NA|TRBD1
CASAGGPNTEAFF
TGTGCCAGCGCAGGGGGCCCGAACACTGAAGCTTTCTTT
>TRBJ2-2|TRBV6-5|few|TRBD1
CASSQTGVPGELFF
TGTGCCAGCAGTCAAACAGGGGTTCCCGGGGAGCTGTTTTTT